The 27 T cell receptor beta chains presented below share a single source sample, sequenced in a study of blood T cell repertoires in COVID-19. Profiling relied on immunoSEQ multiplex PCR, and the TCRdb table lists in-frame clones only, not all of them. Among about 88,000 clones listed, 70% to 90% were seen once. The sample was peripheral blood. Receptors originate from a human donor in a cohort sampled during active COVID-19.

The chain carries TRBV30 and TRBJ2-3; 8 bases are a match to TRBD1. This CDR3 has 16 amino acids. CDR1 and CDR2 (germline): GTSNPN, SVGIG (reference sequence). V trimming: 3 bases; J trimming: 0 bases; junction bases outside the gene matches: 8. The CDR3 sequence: CAWRKRTGTSTDTQYF. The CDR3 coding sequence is TGTGCCTGGAGGAAGAGGACAGGGACTAGCACAGATACGCAGTATTTT. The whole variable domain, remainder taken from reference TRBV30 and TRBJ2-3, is SQTIHQWPATLVQPVGSPLSLECTVEGTSNPNLYWYRQAAGRGLQLLFYSVGIGQISSEVPQNLSASRPQDRQFILSSKKLLLSDSGFYLCAWRKRTGTSTDTQYFGPGTRLTVL.

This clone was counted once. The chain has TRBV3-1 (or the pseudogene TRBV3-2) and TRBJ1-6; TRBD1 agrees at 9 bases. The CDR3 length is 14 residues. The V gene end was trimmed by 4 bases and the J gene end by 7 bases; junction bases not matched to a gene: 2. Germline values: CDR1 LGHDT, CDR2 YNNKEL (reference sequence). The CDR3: CASSPGTGNSPLHF. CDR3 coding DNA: TGTGCCAGCAGCCCCGGGACAGGGAATTCACCCCTCCACTTT.

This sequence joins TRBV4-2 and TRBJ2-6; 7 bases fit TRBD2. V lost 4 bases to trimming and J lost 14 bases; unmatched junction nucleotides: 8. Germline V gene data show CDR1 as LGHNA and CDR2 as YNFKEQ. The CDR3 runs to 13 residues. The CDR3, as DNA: TGTGCCAGCAGCCTTGTGGGGGGGGATTTCCTGACTTTC. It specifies CASSLVGGDFLTF.

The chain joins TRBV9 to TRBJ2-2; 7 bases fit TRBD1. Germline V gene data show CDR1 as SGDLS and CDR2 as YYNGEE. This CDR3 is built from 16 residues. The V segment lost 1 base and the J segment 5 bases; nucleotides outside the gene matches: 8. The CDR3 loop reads CASSVTQKQGTGELFF. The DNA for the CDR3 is TGTGCCAGCAGCGTAACCCAAAAACAGGGGACCGGGGAGCTGTTTTTT. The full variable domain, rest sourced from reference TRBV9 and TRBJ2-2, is DSGVTQTPKHLITATGQRVTLRCSPRSGDLSVYWYQQSLDQGLQFLIQYYNGEERAKGNILERFSAQQFPDLHSELNLSSLELGDSALYFCASSVTQKQGTGELFFGEGSRLTVL.

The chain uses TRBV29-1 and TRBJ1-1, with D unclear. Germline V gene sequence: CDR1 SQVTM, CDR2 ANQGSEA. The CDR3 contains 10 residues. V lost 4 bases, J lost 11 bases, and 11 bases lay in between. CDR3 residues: CSVVTSGAFF. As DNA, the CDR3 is TGCAGCGTTGTCACCAGCGGGGCTTTCTTT.

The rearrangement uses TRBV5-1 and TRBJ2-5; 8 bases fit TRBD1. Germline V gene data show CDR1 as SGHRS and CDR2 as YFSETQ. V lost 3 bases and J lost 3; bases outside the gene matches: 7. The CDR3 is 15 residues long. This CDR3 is CASSSWAGGEETQYF. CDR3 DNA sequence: TGCGCCAGCAGCTCCTGGGCAGGGGGCGAAGAGACCCAGTACTTC.

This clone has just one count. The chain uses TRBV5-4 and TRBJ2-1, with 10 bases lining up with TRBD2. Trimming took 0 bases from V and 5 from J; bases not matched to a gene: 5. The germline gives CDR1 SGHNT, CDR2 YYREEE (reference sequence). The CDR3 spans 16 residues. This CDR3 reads CASSLASGLADNEQFF. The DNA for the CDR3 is TGTGCCAGCAGCTTGGCCTCTGGACTAGCGGACAATGAGCAGTTCTTC.

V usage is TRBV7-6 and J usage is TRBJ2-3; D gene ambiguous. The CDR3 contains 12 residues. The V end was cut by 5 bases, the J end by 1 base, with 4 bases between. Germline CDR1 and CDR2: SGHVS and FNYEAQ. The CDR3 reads CASSPGTDTQYF. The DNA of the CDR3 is TGTGCCAGCAGCCCAGGCACAGATACGCAGTATTTT. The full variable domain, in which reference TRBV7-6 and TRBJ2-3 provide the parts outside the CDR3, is GAGVSQSPRYKVTKRGQDVALRCDPISGHVSLYWYRQALGQGPEFLTYFNYEAQQDKSGLPNDRFSAERPEGSISTLTIQRTEQRDSAMYRCASSPGTDTQYFGPGTRLTVL.

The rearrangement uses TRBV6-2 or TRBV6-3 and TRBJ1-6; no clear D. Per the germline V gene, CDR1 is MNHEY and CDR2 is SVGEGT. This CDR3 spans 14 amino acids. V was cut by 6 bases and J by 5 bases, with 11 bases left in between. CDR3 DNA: TGTGCCAGCAGCCCTTGGGAGAATAATTCACCCCTCCACTTT. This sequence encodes CASSPWENNSPLHF.

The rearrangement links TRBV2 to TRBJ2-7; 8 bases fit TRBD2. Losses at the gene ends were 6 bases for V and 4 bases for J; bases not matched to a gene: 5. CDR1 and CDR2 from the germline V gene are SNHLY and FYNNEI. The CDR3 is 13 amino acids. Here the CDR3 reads CASSLRGGYEQYF. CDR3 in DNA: TGTGCCAGCAGCCTTCGGGGGGGGTACGAGCAGTACTTC.

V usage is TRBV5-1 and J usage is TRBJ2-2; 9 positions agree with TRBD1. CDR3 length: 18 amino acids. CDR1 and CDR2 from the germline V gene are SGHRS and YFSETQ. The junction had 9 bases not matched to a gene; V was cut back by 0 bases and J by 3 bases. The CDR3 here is CASSLESTGGRYTGELFF. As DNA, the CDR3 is TGCGCCAGCAGCTTGGAGTCGACAGGGGGACGTTACACCGGGGAGCTGTTTTTT.

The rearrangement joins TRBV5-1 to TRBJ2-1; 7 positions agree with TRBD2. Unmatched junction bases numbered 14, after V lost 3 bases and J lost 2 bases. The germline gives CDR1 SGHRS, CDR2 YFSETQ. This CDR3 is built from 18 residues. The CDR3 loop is CASSSRGENSATYNEQFF. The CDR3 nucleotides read TGCGCCAGCAGCTCCCGGGGGGAAAACAGTGCTACCTACAATGAGCAGTTCTTC.

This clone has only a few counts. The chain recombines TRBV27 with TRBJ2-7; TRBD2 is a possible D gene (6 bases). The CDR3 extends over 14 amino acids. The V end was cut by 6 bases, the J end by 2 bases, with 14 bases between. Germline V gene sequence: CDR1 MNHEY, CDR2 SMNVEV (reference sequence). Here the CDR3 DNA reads TGTGCCAGCAGCCGGGACTCGACAACCTACGAGCAGTACTTC. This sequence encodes CASSRDSTTYEQYF.

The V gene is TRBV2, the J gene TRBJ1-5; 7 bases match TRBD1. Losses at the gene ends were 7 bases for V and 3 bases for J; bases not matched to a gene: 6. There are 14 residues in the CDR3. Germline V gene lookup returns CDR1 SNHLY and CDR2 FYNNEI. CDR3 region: CASKTGQVNQPQHF. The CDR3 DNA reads TGTGCCAGCAAGACTGGACAGGTCAATCAGCCCCAGCATTTT.

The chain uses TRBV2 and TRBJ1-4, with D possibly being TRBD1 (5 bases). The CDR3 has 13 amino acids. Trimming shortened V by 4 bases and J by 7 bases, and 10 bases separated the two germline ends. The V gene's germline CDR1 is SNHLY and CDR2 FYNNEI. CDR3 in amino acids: CASSAWGPEKLFF. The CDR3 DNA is TGTGCCAGCAGTGCATGGGGCCCTGAAAAACTGTTTTTT.

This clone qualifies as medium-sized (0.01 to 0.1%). CDR3 residues: CASSWGDYSYEQYF. The CDR3 nucleotides are TGTGCCAGCAGCTGGGGTGACTACTCCTACGAGCAGTACTTC. The chain couples TRBV5-6 to TRBJ2-7; D may be TRBD2 (5 bases). The CDR3 totals 14 residues. Germline CDR1 is SGHDT and CDR2 is YYEEEE. Trimming took 3 bases from V and 0 from J, leaving 10 bases between them.

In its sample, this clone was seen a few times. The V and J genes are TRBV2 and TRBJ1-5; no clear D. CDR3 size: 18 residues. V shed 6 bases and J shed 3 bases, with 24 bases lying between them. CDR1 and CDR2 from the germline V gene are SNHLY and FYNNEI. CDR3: CASSGKGKSVAPNQPQHF. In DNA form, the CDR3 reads TGTGCCAGCAGCGGGAAGGGCAAATCGGTTGCACCCAATCAGCCCCAGCATTTT.

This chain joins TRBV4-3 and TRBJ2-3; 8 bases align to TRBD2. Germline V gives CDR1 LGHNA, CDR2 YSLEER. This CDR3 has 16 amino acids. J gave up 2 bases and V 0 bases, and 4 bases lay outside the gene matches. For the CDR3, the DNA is TGCGCCAGCAGCCAAGAGGTAGCGGGATTCACAGATACGCAGTATTTT. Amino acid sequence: CASSQEVAGFTDTQYF.

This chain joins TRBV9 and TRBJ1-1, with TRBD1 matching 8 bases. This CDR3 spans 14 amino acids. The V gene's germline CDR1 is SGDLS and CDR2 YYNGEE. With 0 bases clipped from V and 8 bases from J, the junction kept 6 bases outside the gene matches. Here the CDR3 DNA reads TGTGCCAGCAGCGTAGTTCCCCGGACAGGGGAAGCTTTCTTT. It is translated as CASSVVPRTGEAFF.

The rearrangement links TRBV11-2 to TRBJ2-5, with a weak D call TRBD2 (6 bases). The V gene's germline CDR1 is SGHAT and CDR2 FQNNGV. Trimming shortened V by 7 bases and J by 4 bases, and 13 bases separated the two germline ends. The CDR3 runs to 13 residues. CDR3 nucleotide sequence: TGTGCCAGCAATCTAGCGTGGGGAGAGACCCAGTACTTC. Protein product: CASNLAWGETQYF.

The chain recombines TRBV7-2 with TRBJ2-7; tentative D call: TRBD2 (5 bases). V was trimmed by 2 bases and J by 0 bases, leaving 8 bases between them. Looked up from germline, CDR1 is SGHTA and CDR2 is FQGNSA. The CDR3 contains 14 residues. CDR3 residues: CASSLFRDSYEQYF. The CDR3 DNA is TGTGCCAGCAGCTTATTCCGGGACTCCTACGAGCAGTACTTC.

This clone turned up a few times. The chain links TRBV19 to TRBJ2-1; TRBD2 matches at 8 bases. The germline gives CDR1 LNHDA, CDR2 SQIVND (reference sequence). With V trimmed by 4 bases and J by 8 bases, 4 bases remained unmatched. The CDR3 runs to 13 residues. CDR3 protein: CASSTGLVYEQFF. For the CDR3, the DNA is TGTGCCAGTAGTACGGGACTAGTGTATGAGCAGTTCTTC.

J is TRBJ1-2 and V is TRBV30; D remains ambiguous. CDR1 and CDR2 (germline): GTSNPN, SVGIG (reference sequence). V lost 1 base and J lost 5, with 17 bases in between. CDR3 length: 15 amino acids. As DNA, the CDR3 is TGTGCCTGGAGTGAGTTAGTCTTCTCTTTATATGGCTACACCTTC. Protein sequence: CAWSELVFSLYGYTF.

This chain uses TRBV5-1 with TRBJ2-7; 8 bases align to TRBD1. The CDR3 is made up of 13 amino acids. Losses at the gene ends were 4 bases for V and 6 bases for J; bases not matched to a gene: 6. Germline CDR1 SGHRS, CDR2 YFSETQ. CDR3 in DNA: TGCGCCAGCAGCGTTGGACAGGGAGGCGAGCAGTACTTC. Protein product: CASSVGQGGEQYF.

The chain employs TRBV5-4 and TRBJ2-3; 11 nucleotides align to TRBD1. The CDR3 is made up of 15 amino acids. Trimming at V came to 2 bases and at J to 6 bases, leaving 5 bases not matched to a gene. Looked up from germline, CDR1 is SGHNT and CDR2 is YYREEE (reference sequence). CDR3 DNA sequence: TGTGCCAGCAGCTTTAGGACAGGGGGCTCGGATACGCAGTATTTT. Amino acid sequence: CASSFRTGGSDTQYF.

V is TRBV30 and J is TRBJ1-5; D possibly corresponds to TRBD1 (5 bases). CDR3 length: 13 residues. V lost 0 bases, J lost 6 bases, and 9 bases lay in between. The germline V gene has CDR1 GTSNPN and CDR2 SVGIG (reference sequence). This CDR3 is CAWSVAGGQPQHF. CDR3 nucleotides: TGTGCCTGGAGTGTGGCCGGGGGTCAGCCCCAGCATTTT.

The CDR3 DNA follows: TGTGCCAGCAGTATGACAGGGGGTCGCGACAATCGGGTCGAGCAGTACTTC. It is translated as CASSMTGGRDNRVEQYF. The rearrangement uses TRBV7-3 and TRBJ2-7; 9 bases line up with TRBD1. Germline values: CDR1 SGHTA, CDR2 FQGTGA. J was trimmed by 6 bases and V by 6 bases; bases with no gene match: 18. CDR3 length: 17 residues.